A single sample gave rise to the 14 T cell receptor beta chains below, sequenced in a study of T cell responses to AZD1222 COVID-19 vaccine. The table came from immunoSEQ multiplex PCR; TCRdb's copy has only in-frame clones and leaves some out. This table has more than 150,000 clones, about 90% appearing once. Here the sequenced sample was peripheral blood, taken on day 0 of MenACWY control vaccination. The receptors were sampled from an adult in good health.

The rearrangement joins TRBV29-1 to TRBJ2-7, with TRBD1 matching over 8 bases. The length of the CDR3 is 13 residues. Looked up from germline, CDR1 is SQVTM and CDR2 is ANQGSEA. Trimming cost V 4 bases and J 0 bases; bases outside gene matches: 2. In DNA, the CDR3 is TGCAGCGTTGTGGACAGGGTCTCCTACGAGCAGTACTTC. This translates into CSVVDRVSYEQYF.

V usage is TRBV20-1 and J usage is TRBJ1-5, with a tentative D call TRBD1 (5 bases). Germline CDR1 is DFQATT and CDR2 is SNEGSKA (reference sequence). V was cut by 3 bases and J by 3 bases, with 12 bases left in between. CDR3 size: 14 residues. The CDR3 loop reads CSASGSGLNQPQHF. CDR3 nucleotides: TGCAGTGCTAGTGGGTCAGGGCTCAATCAGCCCCAGCATTTT.

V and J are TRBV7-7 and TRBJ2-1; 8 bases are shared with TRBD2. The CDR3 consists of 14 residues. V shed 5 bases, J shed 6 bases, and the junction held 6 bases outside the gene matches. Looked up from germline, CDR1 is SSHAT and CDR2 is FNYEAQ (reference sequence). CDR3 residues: CASSPQAGGNEQFF. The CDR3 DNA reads TGTGCCAGCAGCCCCCAGGCGGGGGGCAATGAGCAGTTCTTC.

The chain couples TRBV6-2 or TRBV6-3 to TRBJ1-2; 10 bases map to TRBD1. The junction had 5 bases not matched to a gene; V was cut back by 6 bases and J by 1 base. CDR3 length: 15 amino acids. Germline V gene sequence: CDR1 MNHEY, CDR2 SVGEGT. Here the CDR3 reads CASSRGQGVNYGYTF. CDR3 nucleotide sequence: TGTGCCAGCAGCCGCGGACAGGGGGTTAACTATGGCTACACCTTC.

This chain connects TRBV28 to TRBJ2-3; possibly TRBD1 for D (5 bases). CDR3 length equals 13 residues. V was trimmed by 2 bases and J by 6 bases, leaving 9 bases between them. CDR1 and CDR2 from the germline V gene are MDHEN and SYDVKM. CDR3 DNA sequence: TGTGCCAGCAGTTTACAGGGTACCGATACGCAGTATTTT. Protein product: CASSLQGTDTQYF.

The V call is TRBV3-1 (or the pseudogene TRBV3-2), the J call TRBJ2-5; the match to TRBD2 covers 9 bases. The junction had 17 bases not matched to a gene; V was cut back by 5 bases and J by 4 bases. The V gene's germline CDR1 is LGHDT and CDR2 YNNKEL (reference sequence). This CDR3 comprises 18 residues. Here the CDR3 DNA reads TGTGCCAGCAGCAGCCCCGCGGTTGCGGGGGGGCCGGGAGAGACCCAGTACTTC. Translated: CASSSPAVAGGPGETQYF.

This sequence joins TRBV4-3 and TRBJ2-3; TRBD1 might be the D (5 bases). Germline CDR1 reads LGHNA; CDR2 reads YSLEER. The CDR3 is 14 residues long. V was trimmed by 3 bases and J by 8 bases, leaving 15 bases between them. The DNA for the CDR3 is TGCGCCAGCAGCCAGTCATCGCCCCAGGGTACGCAGTATTTT. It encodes CASSQSSPQGTQYF.

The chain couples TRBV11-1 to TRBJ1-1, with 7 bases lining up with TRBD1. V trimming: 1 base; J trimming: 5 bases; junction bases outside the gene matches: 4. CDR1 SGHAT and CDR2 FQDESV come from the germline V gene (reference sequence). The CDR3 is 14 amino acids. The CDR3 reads CASSLEGQRTEAFF. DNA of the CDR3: TGTGCCAGCAGCTTAGAGGGACAGAGAACTGAAGCTTTCTTT.

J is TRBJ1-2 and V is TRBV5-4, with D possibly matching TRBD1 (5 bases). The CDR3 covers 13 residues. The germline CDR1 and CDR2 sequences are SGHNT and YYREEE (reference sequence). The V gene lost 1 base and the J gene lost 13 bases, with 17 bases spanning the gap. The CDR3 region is CASSLSAGPLRTF. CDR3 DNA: TGTGCCAGCAGCTTGTCGGCAGGGCCGCTCCGCACCTTC.

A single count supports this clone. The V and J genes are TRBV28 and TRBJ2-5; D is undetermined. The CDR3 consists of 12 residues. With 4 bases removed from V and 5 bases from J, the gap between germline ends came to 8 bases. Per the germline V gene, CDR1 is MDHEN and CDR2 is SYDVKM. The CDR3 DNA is TGTGCCAGCAGTTCACCGGGTGAGACCCAGTACTTC. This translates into CASSSPGETQYF.

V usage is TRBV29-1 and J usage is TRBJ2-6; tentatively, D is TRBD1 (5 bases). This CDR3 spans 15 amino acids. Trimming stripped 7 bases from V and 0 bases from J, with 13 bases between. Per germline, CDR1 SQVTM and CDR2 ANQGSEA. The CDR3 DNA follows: TGCAGCGCAAGGACACATAGCTCTGGGGCCAACGTCCTGACTTTC. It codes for CSARTHSSGANVLTF.

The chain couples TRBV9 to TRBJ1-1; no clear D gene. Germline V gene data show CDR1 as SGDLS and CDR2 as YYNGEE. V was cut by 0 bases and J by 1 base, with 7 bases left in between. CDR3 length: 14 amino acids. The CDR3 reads CASSVVEGNTEAFF. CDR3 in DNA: TGTGCCAGCAGCGTAGTTGAGGGGAACACTGAAGCTTTCTTT.

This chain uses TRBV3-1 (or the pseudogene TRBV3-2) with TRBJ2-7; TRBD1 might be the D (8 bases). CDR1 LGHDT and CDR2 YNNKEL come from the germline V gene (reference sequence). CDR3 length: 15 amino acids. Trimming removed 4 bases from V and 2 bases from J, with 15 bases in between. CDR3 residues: CASSPSGQGTYEQYF. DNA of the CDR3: TGTGCCAGCAGCCCTAGCGGACAGGGTACCTACGAGCAGTACTTC.

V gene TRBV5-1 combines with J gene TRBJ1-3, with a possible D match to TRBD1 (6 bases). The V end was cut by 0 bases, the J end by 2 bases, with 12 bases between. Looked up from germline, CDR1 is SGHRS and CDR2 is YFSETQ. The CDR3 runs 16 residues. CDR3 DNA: TGCGCCAGCAGCTTGGAGTCGGGGGCTACTGGAAACACCATATATTTT. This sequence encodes CASSLESGATGNTIYF.